This T cell receptor (beta chain) was observed in a study of shared clonotypes between healthy human individuals. Across the study: Per donor, CD8 memory used one plate, CD8 naive used two, CD4 memory used three and CD4 naive used three. Points from the study as a whole: Rarefaction indicated that sorted-subset sequencing remained incomplete although depth was large.

Naive CD8 cells were CD45RO-negative, positively selected for CCR7, excluding terminally differentiated effector memory CD45RA+ cells. Remarks on this clone: Antigen specificity is unknown.

Using immunoSEQ multiplex PCR, the repertoire was profiled, and TCRdb retains in-frame clones only, with some absent. The repertoire has 550,000 to 750,000 clones, around 90% of them found once; the top ten carry about 24%. The sequenced sample consisted of naive CD8+ T cells sorted from blood. This receptor was identified in a man younger than 40 in good health.

The DNA of the CDR3 is TGTGCCAGCAGCTCCGGGACTAGCGGGACCTACGAGCAGTACTTC. It is translated as CASSSGTSGTYEQYF. This chain uses TRBV11-2 with TRBJ2-7; 13 nucleotides agree with TRBD2. Trimming removed 4 bases from V and 2 bases from J; junction bases left unmatched: 2. Looked up from germline, CDR1 is SGHAT and CDR2 is FQNNGV. This CDR3 spans 15 amino acids.